This entry lists 15 T cell receptor beta chains sequenced from one sample in a study of OX40 agonist ivuxolimab in advanced cancers. The method was immunoSEQ multiplex PCR; TCRdb's version includes in-frame clones alone and lacks a portion of them. The sample contains tens of thousands of clones, over 85% of which appear only once. Source: CD4+ or CD8+ T cells sorted from blood, taken in a trial of the OX40 agonist ivuxolimab. The receptors originated from an adult with an advanced solid tumor such as melanoma, head and neck, liver or kidney cancer.

CDR3 region: CASSFTGNTIYF. CDR3 DNA sequence: TGTGCCAGCAGCTTTACGGGAAACACCATATATTTT. The chain recombines TRBV14 with TRBJ1-3; D call uncertain. CDR1 is SGHDN, CDR2 FVKESK, per germline. Trimming stripped 5 bases from V and 4 bases from J, with 6 bases between. This CDR3 has 12 residues.

CDR3 protein: CASSLRGPPYEQYF. DNA of the CDR3: TGCGCCAGCAGCTTGCGGGGGCCCCCCTACGAGCAGTACTTC. The rearrangement uses TRBV5-1 and TRBJ2-7; the D call may be TRBD1 or TRBD2 (6 bases each). CDR1 and CDR2 from the germline V gene are SGHRS and YFSETQ. The CDR3 contains 14 residues. V dropped 1 base and J dropped 2 bases, with 10 bases sitting between them.

The rearrangement links TRBV6-1 to TRBJ1-4; 8 nucleotides agree with TRBD1. This CDR3 region has 14 residues. The junction had 5 bases not matched to a gene; V was cut back by 3 bases and J by 8 bases. Per germline, CDR1 MNHNS and CDR2 SASEGT. This CDR3 reads CASSDVTGVEKLFF. As DNA, the CDR3 is TGTGCCAGCAGTGATGTGACAGGGGTAGAAAAACTGTTTTTT.

This rearrangement joins TRBV21-1 to TRBJ1-4; TRBD1, the D gene given by the table, was not confirmed from the DNA. TRBV21-1 is marked as a pseudogene. This CDR3 comprises 16 residues. CDR3 coding DNA: TGTGCCAGCAGCAAAGCAGGAGGGACAGGGGATGAAAAACTGTTTTTT. This codes for CASSKAGGTGDEKLFF.

CDR3 loop: CASSQDLAKNIQYF. The CDR3 DNA is TGTGCCAGCAGCCAGGACCTAGCCAAAAACATTCAGTACTTC. The chain joins TRBV14 to TRBJ2-4; no reliable D call. CDR1 and CDR2 from the germline V gene are SGHDN and FVKESK. CDR3 length: 14 residues. Trimming removed 3 bases at V and 0 bases at J, with 6 bases between.

The rearrangement links TRBV18 to TRBJ2-1, with 13 bases identical to TRBD2. CDR1 and CDR2 (germline): KGHSH, LQKENI. Germline trimming cut 6 bases from V and 9 bases from J; bases unmatched to any gene: 8. The length of the CDR3 is 15 residues. The CDR3: CASSSTSGGSSEQFF. The DNA for the CDR3 is TGTGCCAGCTCGTCGACTAGCGGGGGGAGCAGTGAGCAGTTCTTC.

This clone was counted once. The V and J genes are TRBV4-2 and TRBJ2-2; 8 positions match TRBD2. CDR1 and CDR2 (germline): LGHNA, YNFKEQ. Unmatched junction bases numbered 11, after V lost 1 base and J lost 1 base. The CDR3 loop spans 19 amino acids. CDR3 nucleotides: TGTGCCAGCAGCCAAGTGGTAGCGGGGTCCGCAAAGAACACCGGGGAGCTGTTTTTT. Translation gives CASSQVVAGSAKNTGELFF.

The rearrangement joins TRBV7-2 to TRBJ2-7, with D possibly being TRBD1 or TRBD2 (5 bases each). V lost 2 bases, J lost 2 bases, and 10 bases lay in between. Germline V gene sequence: CDR1 SGHTA, CDR2 FQGNSA. The CDR3 loop spans 14 amino acids. CDR3 sequence (DNA): TGTGCCAGCAGCTTATCGAGGGGTACCTACGAGCAGTACTTC. Translated, it gives CASSLSRGTYEQYF.

This clone came up a few times. The chain has TRBV2 and TRBJ1-4; D is perhaps TRBD1 (5 bases). In germline, CDR1 is SNHLY, CDR2 FYNNEI. This CDR3 spans 14 amino acids. V lost 9 bases, J lost 7 bases, and 18 bases lay in between. The CDR3 DNA is TGTGCCAGGTCCGGCAGGGCAAATGGTGAAAAACTGTTTTTT. It codes for CARSGRANGEKLFF.

This clone was detected only once. The V call is TRBV5-1, the J call TRBJ1-1; tentatively, D is TRBD1 (5 bases). The CDR3 totals 15 residues. V was cut by 0 bases and J by 3 bases, with 12 bases left in between. CDR1 and CDR2 from the germline V gene are SGHRS and YFSETQ. The CDR3 region is CASSLGSVGDTEAFF. The CDR3 bases are TGCGCCAGCAGCTTGGGGTCGGTGGGGGACACTGAAGCTTTCTTT.

This clone was seen just once. The V and J genes are TRBV9 and TRBJ1-2, with a tentative D call TRBD1 (5 bases). Trimming removed 0 bases at V and 8 bases at J, with 11 bases between. Looked up from germline, CDR1 is SGDLS and CDR2 is YYNGEE. CDR3 length: 13 residues. CDR3 DNA sequence: TGTGCCAGCAGCGTAGATGGGGACGACGGCTACACCTTC. Amino acid sequence: CASSVDGDDGYTF.

The chain uses TRBV6-5 and TRBJ1-1; D perhaps matches TRBD1 (5 bases). V lost 5 bases and J lost 12, with 22 bases in between. Germline lookup yields CDR1 MNHEY and CDR2 SVGAGI. The CDR3 sequence is 14 residues long. CDR3 amino acids: CASSPRVMQGKTFF. The CDR3 coding sequence is TGTGCCAGCAGTCCCCGAGTGATGCAGGGTAAAACTTTCTTT.

This sequence joins TRBV28 and TRBJ2-7; D gene ambiguous. Germline loops: CDR1 MDHEN, CDR2 SYDVKM. The CDR3 covers 14 residues. V gave up 1 base and J gave up 0 bases, with 7 bases separating them. This CDR3 reads CASSLFPSSYEQYF. DNA for the CDR3: TGTGCCAGCAGTTTATTCCCCAGCTCCTACGAGCAGTACTTC.

The rearrangement uses TRBV5-1 and TRBJ1-2; 11 bases map to TRBD1. This CDR3 region has 13 residues. CDR1 and CDR2 from the germline V gene are SGHRS and YFSETQ. Losses at the gene ends were 5 bases for V and 6 bases for J; bases not matched to a gene: 3. This CDR3 is CASRRGQGDGYTF. As DNA, the CDR3 is TGCGCCAGCAGAAGGGGACAGGGGGATGGCTACACCTTC. The full variable domain, rest sourced from reference TRBV5-1 and TRBJ1-2, is KAGVTQTPRYLIKTRGQQVTLSCSPISGHRSVSWYQQTPGQGLQFLFEYFSETQRNKGNFPGRFSGRQFSNSRSEMNVSTLELGDSALYLCASRRGQGDGYTFGSGTRLTVV.

This clone was seen more than once but under ten times. This rearrangement joins TRBV29-1 to TRBJ2-1; unclear D gene. Germline CDR1 SQVTM, CDR2 ANQGSEA. The V end was cut by 4 bases, the J end by 8 bases, with 6 bases between. The CDR3 consists of 10 residues. The CDR3 region is CSVVAHEQFF. In DNA, the CDR3 is TGCAGCGTTGTAGCACATGAGCAGTTCTTC.